Below, one T cell receptor (beta chain) is given with its context. Vbeta (60) and Jbeta (13) primers were used in the PCR. TCRdb's copy holds only in-frame clones and misses some; the assay was immunoSEQ multiplex PCR. The sample has approximately 190,000 clones. The record originates from a study of cytomegalovirus exposure and HLA in healthy donors. Germline V gives CDR1 SGHRS, CDR2 YFSETQ. Trimming pared 2 bases from V and 1 base from J, leaving 10 bases between. The CDR3 runs 15 residues. The rearrangement joins TRBV5-1 to TRBJ2-1; TRBD1 might be the D (6 bases). This receptor was identified in a boy aged 5-17 years in good health and CMV-seronegative. The sequenced sample consisted of PBMCs. CDR3 sequence: CASSLTGQSYNEQFF. Here the CDR3 DNA reads TGCGCCAGCAGCTTAACAGGGCAGTCCTACAATGAGCAGTTCTTC. The full variable domain, rest sourced from reference TRBV5-1 and TRBJ2-1, is KAGVTQTPRYLIKTRGQQVTLSCSPISGHRSVSWYQQTPGQGLQFLFEYFSETQRNKGNFPGRFSGRQFSNSRSEMNVSTLELGDSALYLCASSLTGQSYNEQFFGPGTRLTVL.